The T cell receptor (beta chain) under discussion was sequenced for a study of post-analysis software for immune sequencing data. In the study overall: The study covered relapsing-remitting, secondary progressive and progressive-relapsing courses of multiple sclerosis. Study conclusions and caveats: The study found significantly lower normalized Chao1 diversity in multiple sclerosis patients than in controls. Higher frequency in patients than in controls was seen for roughly five TRBV segments, with TRBV5-6, TRBV5-1 and TRBV20-1 among them.

Prepared libraries of TCR beta cDNA carried unique molecular identifiers. The T cell input of roughly 0.95 to 11 million gave roughly 0.5 million cDNA molecules. One entry per CDR3 protein, called by TCRdb with MiXCR from the PCR reads. The sample consists of roughly 540,000 distinct CDR3 sequences, around 34% of them appearing once. V dropped 5 bases and J dropped 5; count of bases not matched to a gene: 9. The CDR3 loop spans 15 amino acids. From germline, CDR1 is DFQATT and CDR2 SNEGSKA (reference sequence). Note on this clonotype: Its antigen is unknown.

The TCR sequence derives from a girl under 18 with multiple sclerosis. The chain recombines TRBV20-1 with TRBJ2-2, with 9 bases fitting TRBD1. Material for sequencing was blood. CDR3 in DNA: TGCAGTGCTCCCGGGACAGGGCCCAGGACCGGGGAGCTGTTTTTT. Translation gives CSAPGTGPRTGELFF.